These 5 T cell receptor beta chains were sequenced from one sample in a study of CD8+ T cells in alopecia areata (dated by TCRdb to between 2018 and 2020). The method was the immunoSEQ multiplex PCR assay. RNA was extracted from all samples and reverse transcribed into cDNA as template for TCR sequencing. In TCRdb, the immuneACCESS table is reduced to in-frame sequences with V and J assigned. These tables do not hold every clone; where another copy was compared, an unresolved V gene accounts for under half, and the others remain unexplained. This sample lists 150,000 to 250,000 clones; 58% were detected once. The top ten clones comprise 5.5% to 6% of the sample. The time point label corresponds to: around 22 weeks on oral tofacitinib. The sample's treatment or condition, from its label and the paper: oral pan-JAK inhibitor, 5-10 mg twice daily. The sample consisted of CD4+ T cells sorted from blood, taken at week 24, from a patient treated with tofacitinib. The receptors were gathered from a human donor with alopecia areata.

The CDR3, as DNA: TGTGCCAGCAGTGATGACCGGCAAAATGGCTACACCTTC. Its protein product is CASSDDRQNGYTF. The rearrangement uses TRBV2 and TRBJ1-2; D remains ambiguous. The CDR3 covers 13 residues. The germline V gene has CDR1 SNHLY and CDR2 FYNNEI. Trimming removed 3 bases from V and 6 bases from J, with 11 bases in between.

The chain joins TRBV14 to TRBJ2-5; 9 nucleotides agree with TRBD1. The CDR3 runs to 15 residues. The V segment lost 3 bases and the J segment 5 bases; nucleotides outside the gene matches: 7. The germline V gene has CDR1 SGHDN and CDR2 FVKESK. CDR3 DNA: TGTGCCAGCAGCCAGGGGGACAGGGTTCGGGAGACCCAGTACTTC. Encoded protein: CASSQGDRVRETQYF.

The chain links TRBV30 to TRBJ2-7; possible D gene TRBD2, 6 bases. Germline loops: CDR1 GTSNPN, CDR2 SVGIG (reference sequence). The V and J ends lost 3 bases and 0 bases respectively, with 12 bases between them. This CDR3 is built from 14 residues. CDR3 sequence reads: CAWSSGLSSYEQYF. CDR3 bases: TGTGCCTGGAGCTCGGGACTGAGCTCCTACGAGCAGTACTTC. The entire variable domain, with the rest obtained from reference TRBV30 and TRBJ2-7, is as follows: SQTIHQWPATLVQPVGSPLSLECTVEGTSNPNLYWYRQAAGRGLQLLFYSVGIGQISSEVPQNLSASRPQDRQFILSSKKLLLSDSGFYLCAWSSGLSSYEQYFGPGTRLTVT.

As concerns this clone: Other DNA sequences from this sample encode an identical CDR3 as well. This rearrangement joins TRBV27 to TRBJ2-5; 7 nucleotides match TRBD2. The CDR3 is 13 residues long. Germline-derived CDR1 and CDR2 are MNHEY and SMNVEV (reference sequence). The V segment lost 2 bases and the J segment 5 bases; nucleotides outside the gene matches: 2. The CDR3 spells CASSLVGGETQYF. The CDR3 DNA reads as TGTGCCAGCAGTTTAGTGGGAGGGGAGACCCAGTACTTC.

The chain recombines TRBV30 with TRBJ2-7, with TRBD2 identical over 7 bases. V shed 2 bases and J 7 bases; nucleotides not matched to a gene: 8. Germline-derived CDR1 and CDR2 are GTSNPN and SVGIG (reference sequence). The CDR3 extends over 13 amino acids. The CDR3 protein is CAWSRGRDGEQYF. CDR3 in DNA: TGTGCCTGGAGTCGGGGGAGGGATGGGGAGCAGTACTTC.